This TCR beta chain was sequenced during a study of neurological immune-mediated disorders. Notes on the study in general: None of the CDR3 amino acid sequences found in expanded clones was shared across subjects. This suggests that the TCR-beta repertoires were private in all groups.

This clonotype was seen at least ten times. The antigen remains unidentified. As for the cDNA, it was generated by 5'RACE with 10-nucleotide random UMIs. TCRdb fed the 5' RACE reads into MiXCR, producing one record per CDR3 protein. The sample contains fewer than 90,000 distinct CDR3 sequences, 10% of which appear only once. It was from 2 million PBMCs stored at -80 C that the unsorted libraries were obtained. The CDR3 contains 11 residues. Germline V gives CDR1 LGHNA, CDR2 YNFKEQ. V dropped 1 base and J dropped 11 bases, with 7 bases sitting between them. The TCR was taken from a middle-aged man in good health. This sequence joins TRBV4-2 and TRBJ2-3; no firm D call. The sequenced sample was PBMCs. This chain's CDR3 is CASSQGPKQYF. The CDR3 DNA is TGTGCCAGCAGCCAAGGCCCCAAGCAGTATTTT.